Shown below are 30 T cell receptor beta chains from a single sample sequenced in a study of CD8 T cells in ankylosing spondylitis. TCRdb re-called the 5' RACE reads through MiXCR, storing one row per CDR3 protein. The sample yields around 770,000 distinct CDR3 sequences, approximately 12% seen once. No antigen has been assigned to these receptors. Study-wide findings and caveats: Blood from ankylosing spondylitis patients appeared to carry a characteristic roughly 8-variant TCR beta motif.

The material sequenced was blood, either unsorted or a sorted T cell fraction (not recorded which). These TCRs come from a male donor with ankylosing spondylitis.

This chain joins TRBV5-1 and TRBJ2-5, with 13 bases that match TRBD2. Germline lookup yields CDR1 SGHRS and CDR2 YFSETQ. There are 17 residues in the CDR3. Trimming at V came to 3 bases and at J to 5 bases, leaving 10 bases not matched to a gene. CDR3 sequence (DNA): TGCGCCAGCAGCTCATTAGGACTAGCGGGGGCTGTGGAGACCCAGTACTTC. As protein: CASSSLGLAGAVETQYF.

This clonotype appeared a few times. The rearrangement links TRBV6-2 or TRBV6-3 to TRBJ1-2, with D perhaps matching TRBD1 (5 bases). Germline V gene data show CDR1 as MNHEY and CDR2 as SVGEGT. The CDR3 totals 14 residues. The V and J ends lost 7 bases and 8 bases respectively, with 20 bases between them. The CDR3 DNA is TGTGCCAGCAAAAAAGGGACCGAGTCTCTGGGCTACACCTTC. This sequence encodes CASKKGTESLGYTF.

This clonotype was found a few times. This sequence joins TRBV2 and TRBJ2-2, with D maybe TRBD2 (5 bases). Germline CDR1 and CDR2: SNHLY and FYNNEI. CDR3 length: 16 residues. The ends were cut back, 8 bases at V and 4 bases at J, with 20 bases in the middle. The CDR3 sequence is CASGPVGFGSTGELFF. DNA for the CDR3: TGTGCCAGCGGTCCGGTAGGGTTTGGGAGCACCGGGGAGCTGTTTTTT.

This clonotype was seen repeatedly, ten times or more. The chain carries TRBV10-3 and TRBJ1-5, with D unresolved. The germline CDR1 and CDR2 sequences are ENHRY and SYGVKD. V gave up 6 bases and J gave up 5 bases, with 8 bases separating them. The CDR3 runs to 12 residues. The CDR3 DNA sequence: TGTGCCATCAGCGCCGATTATCAGCCCCAGCATTTT. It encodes CAISADYQPQHF.

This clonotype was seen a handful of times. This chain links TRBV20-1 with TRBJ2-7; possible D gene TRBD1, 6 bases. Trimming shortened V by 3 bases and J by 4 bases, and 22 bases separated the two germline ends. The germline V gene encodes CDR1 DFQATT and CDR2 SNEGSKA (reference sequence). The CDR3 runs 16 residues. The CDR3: CSARGTLGDTMYEQYF. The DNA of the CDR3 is TGCAGTGCTAGGGGAACATTGGGGGACACTATGTACGAGCAGTACTTC.

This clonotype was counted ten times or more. DNA for the CDR3: TGCAGCGTTAAACGGCGCGACGGTTCCTACGAGCAGTACTTC. As protein: CSVKRRDGSYEQYF. The gene calls are TRBV29-1 and TRBJ2-7; D gene ambiguous. Trimming pared 5 bases from V and 1 base from J, leaving 15 bases between. Germline CDR1 reads SQVTM; CDR2 reads ANQGSEA. This CDR3 has 14 amino acids.

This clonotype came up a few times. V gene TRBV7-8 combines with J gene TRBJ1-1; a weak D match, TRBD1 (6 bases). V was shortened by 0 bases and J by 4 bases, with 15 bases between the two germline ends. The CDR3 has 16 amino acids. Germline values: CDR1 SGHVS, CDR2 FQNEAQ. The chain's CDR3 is CASSLASGARVTEAFF. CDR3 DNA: TGTGCCAGCAGCTTAGCTTCGGGGGCCCGAGTCACTGAAGCTTTCTTT.

The CDR3 protein is CASSPNAENEQFF. The DNA of the CDR3 is TGCGCCAGCAGCCCCAATGCCGAGAATGAGCAGTTCTTC. The V gene is TRBV5-1, the J gene TRBJ2-1; no clear D. Germline V CDR1 and CDR2: SGHRS, YFSETQ. The CDR3 is 13 amino acids. Trimming pared 4 bases from V and 7 bases from J, leaving 12 bases between.

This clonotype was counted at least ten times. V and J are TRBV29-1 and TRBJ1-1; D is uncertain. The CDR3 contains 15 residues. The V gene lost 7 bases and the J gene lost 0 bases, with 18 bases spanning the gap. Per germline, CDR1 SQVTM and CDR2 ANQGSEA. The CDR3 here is CSAFDPRSVNTEAFF. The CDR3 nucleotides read TGCAGCGCCTTTGACCCGAGGTCCGTGAACACTGAAGCTTTCTTT.

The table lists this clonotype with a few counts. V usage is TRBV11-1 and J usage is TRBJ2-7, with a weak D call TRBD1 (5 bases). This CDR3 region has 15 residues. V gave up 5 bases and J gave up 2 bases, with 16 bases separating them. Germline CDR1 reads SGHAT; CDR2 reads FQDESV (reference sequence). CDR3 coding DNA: TGTGCCAGCAGCCTTCAGGGCCTGGCTGCCTACGAGCAGTACTTC. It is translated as CASSLQGLAAYEQYF.

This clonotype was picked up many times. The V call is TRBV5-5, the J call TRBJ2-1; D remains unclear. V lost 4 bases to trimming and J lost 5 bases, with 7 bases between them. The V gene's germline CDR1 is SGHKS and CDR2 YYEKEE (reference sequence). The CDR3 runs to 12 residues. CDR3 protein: CASSPMNNEQFF. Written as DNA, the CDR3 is TGTGCCAGCAGCCCGATGAACAATGAGCAGTTCTTC.

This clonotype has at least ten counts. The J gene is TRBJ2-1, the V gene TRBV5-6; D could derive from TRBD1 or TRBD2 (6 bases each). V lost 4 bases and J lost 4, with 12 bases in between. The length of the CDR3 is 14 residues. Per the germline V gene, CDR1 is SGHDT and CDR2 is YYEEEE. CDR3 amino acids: CASSRGVGYNEQFF. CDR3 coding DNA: TGTGCCAGCAGCAGGGGGGTAGGGTACAATGAGCAGTTCTTC. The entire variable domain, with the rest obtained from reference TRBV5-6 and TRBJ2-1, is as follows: DAGVTQSPTHLIKTRGQQVTLRCSPKSGHDTVSWYQQALGQGPQFIFQYYEEEERQRGNFPDRFSGHQFPNYSSELNVNALLLGDSALYLCASSRGVGYNEQFFGPGTRLTVL.

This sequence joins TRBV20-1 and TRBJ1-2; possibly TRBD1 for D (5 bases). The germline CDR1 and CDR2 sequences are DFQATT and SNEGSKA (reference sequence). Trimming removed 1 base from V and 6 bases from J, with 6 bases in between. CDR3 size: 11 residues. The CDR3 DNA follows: TGCAGTGCTAGAGTAGGGGATGGCTACACCTTC. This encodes CSARVGDGYTF.

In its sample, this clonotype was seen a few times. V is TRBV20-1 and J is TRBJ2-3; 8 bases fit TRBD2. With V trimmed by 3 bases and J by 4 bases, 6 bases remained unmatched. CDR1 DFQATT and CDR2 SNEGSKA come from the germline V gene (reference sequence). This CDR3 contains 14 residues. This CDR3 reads CSARRTSSADTQYF. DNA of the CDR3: TGCAGTGCTAGGCGGACTAGCTCAGCAGATACGCAGTATTTT.

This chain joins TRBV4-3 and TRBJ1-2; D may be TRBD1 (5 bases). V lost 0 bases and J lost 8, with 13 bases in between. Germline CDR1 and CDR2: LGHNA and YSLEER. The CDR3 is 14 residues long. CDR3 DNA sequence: TGCGCCAGCAGCCAAGATCAGACAAGGGGAGGCTACACCTTC. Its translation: CASSQDQTRGGYTF.

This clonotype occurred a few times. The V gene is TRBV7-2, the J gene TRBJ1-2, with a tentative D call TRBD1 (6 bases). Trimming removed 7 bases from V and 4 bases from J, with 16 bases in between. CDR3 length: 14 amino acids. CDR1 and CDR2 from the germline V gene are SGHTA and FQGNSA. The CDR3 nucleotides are TGTGCCAGCACCGTAAGGGGGTTACTCTATGGCTACACCTTC. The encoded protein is CASTVRGLLYGYTF.

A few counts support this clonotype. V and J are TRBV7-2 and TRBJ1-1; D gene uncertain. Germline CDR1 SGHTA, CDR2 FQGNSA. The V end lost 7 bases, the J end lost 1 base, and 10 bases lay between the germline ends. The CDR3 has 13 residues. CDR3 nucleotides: TGTGCCAGCAACCTGGAGGGGAACACTGAAGCTTTCTTT. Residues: CASNLEGNTEAFF.

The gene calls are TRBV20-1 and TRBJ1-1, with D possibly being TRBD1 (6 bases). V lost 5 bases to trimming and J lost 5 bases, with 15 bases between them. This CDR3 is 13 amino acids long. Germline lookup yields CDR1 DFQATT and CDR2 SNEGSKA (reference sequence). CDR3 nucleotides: TGCAGTGCTTTAGGACAGTCTGTTACTGAAGCTTTCTTT. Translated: CSALGQSVTEAFF.

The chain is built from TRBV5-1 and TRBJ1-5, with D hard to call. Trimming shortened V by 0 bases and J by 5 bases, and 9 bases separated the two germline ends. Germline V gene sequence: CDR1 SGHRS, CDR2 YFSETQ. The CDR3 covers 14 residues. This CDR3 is CASSLVSRDQPQHF. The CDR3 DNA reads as TGCGCCAGCAGCTTGGTTAGCCGAGATCAGCCCCAGCATTTT.

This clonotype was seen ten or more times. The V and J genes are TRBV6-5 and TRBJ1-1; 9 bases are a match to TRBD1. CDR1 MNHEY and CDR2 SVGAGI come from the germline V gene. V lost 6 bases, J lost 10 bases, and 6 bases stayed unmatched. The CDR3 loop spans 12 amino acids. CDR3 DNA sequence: TGTGCCAGCAGCCGCAGACAGGGGGGAGCTTTCTTT. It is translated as CASSRRQGGAFF.

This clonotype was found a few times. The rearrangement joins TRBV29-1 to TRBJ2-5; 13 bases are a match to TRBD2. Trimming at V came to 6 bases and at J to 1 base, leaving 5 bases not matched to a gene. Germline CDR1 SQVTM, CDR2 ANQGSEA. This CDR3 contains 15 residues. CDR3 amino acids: CSVGGTSGTQETQYF. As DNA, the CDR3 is TGCAGCGTGGGGGGGACTAGCGGGACCCAAGAGACCCAGTACTTC.

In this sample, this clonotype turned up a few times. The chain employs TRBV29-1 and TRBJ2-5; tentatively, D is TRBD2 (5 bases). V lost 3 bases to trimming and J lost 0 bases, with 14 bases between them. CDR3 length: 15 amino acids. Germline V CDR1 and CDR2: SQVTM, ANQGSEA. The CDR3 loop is CSVDPVREDQETQYF. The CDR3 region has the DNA TGCAGCGTTGACCCGGTCCGGGAAGACCAAGAGACCCAGTACTTC. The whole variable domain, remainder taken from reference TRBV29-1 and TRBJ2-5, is SAVISQKPSRDICQRGTSLTIQCQVDSQVTMMFWYRQQPGQSLTLIATANQGSEATYESGFVIDKFPISRPNLTFSTLTVSNMSPEDSSIYLCSVDPVREDQETQYFGPGTRLLVL.

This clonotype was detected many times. In DNA, the CDR3 is TGCAGTGTTAATAGCGGGGACCACACAGATACGCAGTATTTT. Its protein product is CSVNSGDHTDTQYF. This chain links TRBV20-1 with TRBJ2-3; 8 nucleotides line up with TRBD2. Germline lookup yields CDR1 DFQATT and CDR2 SNEGSKA (reference sequence). This CDR3 comprises 14 residues. Unmatched junction bases numbered 8, after V lost 7 bases and J lost 2 bases.

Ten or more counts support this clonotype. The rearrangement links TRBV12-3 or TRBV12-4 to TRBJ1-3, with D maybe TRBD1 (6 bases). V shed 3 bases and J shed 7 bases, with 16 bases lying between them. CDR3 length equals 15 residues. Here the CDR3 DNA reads TGTGCCAGCAGTTTGGGGACAAACGTGGGCAACACCATATATTTT. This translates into CASSLGTNVGNTIYF.

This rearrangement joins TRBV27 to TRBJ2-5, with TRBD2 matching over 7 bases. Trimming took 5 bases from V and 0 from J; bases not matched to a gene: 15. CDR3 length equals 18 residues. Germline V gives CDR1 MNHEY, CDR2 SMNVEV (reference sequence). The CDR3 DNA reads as TGTGCCAGCAGTCCTTACGCGCGGGAGCCCCTGTACCAAGAGACCCAGTACTTC. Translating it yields CASSPYAREPLYQETQYF.

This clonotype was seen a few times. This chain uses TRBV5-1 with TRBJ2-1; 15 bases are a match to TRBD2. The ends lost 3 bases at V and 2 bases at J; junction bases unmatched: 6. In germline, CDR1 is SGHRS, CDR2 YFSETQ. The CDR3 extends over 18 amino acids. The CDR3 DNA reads TGCGCCAGCAGCTCGGGACTAGCGGGAGGCCCTGCCTACAATGAGCAGTTCTTC. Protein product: CASSSGLAGGPAYNEQFF.

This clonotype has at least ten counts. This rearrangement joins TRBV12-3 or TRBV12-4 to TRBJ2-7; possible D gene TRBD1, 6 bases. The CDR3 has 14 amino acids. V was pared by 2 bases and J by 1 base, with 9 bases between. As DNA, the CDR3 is TGTGCCAGCAGTTTATTCAGGGGTTCCTACGAGCAGTACTTC. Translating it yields CASSLFRGSYEQYF.

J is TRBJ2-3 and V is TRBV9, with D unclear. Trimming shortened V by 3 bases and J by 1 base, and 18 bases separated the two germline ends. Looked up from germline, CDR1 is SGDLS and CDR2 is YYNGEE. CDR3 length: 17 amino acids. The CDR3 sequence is CASSADSNQARTDTQYF. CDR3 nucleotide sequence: TGTGCCAGCAGCGCCGACTCTAACCAGGCCCGCACAGATACGCAGTATTTT.

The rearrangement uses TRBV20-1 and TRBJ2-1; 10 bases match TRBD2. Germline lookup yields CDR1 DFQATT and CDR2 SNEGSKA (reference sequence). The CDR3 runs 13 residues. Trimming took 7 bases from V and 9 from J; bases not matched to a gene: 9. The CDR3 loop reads CSVLAGVEGEQFF. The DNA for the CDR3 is TGCAGTGTCCTAGCGGGAGTGGAGGGTGAGCAGTTCTTC.

The CDR3 DNA follows: TGCAGTGCCCACGAAGGCACCTACGAGCAGTACTTC. Translating it yields CSAHEGTYEQYF. The chain couples TRBV20-1 to TRBJ2-7; D uncertain. The V end was cut by 6 bases, the J end by 2 bases, with 11 bases between. From germline, CDR1 is DFQATT and CDR2 SNEGSKA (reference sequence). CDR3 length equals 12 residues.